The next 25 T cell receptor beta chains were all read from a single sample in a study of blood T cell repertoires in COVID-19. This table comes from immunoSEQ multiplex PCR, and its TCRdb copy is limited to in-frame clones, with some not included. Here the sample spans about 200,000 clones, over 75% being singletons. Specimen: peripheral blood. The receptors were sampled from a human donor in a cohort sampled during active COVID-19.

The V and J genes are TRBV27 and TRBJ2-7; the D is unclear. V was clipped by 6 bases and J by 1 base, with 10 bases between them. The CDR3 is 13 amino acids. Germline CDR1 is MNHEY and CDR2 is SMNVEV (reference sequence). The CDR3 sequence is CASRRPGSYEQYF. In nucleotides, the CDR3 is TGTGCCAGCAGGAGGCCCGGATCCTACGAGCAGTACTTC.

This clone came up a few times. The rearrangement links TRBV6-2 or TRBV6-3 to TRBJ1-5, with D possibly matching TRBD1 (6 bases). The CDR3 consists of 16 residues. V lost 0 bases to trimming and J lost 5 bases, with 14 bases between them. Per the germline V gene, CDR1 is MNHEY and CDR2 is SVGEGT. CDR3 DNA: TGTGCCAGCAGTTACTCGAGGGCACAGGGCCATCAGCCCCAGCATTTT. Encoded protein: CASSYSRAQGHQPQHF.

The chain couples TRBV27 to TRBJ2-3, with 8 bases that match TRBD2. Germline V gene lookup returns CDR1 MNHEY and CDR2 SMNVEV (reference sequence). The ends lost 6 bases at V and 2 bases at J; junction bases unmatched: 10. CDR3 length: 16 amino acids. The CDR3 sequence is CASSHREGGVTDTQYF. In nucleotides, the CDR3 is TGTGCCAGCAGCCATCGGGAGGGCGGTGTCACAGATACGCAGTATTTT.

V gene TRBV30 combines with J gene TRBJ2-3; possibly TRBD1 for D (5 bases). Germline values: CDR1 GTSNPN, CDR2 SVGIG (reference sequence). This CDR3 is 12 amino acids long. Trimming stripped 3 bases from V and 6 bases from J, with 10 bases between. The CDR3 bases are TGTGCCTGGAGCTTAAAGGGGGATACGCAGTATTTT. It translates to CAWSLKGDTQYF.

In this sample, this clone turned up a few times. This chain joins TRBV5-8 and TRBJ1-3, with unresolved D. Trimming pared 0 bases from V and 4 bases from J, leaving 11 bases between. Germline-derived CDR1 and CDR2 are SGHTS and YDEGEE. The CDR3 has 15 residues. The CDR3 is CASSLDMGSGNTIYF. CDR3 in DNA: TGTGCCAGCAGCTTGGATATGGGCTCAGGAAACACCATATATTTT.

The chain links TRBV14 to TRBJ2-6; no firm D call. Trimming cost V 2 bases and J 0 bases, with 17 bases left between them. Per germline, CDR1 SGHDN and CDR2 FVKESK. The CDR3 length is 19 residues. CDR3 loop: CASSQFFGARLSGANVLTF. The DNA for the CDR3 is TGTGCCAGCAGCCAATTCTTCGGCGCCAGACTCTCTGGGGCCAACGTCCTGACTTTC.

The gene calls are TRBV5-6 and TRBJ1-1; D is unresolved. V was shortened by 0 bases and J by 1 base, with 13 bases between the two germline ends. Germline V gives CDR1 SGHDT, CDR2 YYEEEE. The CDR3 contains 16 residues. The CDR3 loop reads CASSLVLFGPNTEAFF. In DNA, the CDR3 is TGTGCCAGCAGCTTGGTCTTATTTGGGCCGAACACTGAAGCTTTCTTT.

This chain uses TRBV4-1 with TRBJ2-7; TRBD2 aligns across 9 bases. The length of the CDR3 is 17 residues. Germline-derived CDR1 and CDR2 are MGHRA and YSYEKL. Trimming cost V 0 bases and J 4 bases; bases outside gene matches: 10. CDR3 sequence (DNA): TGCGCCAGCAGCCAAGATCTAGGTAGCGGGAGTCGTTACGAGCAGTACTTC. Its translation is CASSQDLGSGSRYEQYF.

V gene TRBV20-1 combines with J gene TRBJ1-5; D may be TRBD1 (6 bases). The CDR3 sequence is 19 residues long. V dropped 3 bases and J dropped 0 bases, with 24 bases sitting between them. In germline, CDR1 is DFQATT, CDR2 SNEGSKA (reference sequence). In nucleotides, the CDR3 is TGCAGTGCTAGTGAAAGAGCAGGGGCCCTAATTTATAGCAATCAGCCCCAGCATTTT. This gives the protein CSASERAGALIYSNQPQHF.

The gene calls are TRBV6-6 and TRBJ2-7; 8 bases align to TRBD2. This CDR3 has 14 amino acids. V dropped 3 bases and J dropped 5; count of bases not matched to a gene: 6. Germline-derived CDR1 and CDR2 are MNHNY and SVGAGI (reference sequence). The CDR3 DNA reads TGTGCCAGCAGTTATAAGCGGGAGTTCCACGAGCAGTACTTC. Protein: CASSYKREFHEQYF.

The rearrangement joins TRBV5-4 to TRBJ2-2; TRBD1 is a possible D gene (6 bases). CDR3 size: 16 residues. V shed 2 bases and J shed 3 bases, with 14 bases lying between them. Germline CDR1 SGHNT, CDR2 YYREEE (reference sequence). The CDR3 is CASSFGLEGDTGELFF. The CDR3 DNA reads TGTGCCAGCAGCTTCGGGCTAGAGGGGGACACCGGGGAGCTGTTTTTT.

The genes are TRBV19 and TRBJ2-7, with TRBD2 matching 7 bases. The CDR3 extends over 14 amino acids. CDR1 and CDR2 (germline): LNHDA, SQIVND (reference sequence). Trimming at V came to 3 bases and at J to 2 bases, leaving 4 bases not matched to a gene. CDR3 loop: CASSILADTYEQYF. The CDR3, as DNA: TGTGCCAGTAGTATCCTAGCGGACACCTACGAGCAGTACTTC.

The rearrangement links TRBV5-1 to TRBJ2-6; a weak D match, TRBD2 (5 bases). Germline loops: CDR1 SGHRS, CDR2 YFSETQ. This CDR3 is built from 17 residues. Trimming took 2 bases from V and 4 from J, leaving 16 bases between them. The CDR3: CASSFSSVGAGANVLTF. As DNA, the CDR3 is TGCGCCAGCAGCTTCAGTTCCGTGGGAGCGGGGGCCAACGTCCTGACTTTC. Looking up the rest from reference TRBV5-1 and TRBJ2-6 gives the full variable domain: KAGVTQTPRYLIKTRGQQVTLSCSPISGHRSVSWYQQTPGQGLQFLFEYFSETQRNKGNFPGRFSGRQFSNSRSEMNVSTLELGDSALYLCASSFSSVGAGANVLTFGAGSRLTVL.

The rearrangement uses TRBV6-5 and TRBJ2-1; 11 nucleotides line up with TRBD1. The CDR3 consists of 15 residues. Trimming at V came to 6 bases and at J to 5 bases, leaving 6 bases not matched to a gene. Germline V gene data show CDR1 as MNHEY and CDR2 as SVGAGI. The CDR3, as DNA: TGTGCCAGCAGCTCCGGGACAGGGGGAAACAATGAGCAGTTCTTC. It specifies CASSSGTGGNNEQFF.

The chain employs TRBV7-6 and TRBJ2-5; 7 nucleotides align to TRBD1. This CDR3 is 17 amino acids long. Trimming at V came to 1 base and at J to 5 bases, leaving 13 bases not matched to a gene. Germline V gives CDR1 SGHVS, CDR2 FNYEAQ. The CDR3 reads CASSLVAGGSDSETQYF. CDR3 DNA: TGTGCCAGCAGCTTAGTTGCAGGGGGATCTGATAGTGAGACCCAGTACTTC.

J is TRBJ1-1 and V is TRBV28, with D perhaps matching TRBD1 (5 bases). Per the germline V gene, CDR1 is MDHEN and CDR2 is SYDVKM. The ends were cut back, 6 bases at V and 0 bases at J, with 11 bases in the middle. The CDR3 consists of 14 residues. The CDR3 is CASSMGGMNTEAFF. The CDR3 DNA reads TGTGCCAGCAGCATGGGGGGAATGAACACTGAAGCTTTCTTT.

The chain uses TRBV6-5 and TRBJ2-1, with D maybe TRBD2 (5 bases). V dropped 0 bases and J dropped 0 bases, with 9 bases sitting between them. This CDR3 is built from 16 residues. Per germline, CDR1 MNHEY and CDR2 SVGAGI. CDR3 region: CASSYSWAGSYNEQFF. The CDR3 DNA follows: TGTGCCAGCAGTTACTCCTGGGCGGGCTCCTACAATGAGCAGTTCTTC.

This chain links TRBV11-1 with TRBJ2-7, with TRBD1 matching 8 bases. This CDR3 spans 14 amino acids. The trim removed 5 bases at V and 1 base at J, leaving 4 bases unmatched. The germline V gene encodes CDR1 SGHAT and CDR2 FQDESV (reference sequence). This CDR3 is CASSAGQGSYEQYF. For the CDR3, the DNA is TGTGCCAGCAGCGCAGGACAGGGTTCCTACGAGCAGTACTTC. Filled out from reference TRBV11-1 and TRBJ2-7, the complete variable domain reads EAEVAQSPRYKITEKSQAVAFWCDPISGHATLYWYRQILGQGPELLVQFQDESVVDDSQLPKDRFSAERLKGVDSTLKIQPAELGDSAMYLCASSAGQGSYEQYFGPGTRLTVT.

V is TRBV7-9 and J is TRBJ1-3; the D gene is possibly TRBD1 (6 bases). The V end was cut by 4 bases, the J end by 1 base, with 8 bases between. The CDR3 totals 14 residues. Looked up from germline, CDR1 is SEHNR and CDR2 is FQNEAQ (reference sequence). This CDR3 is CASSSGESGNTIYF. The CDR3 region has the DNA TGTGCCAGCAGCTCAGGGGAATCTGGAAACACCATATATTTT.

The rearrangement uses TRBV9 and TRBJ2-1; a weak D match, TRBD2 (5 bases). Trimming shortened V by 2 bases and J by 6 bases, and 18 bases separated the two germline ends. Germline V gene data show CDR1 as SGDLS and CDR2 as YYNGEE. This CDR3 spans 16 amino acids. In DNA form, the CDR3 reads TGTGCCAGCAGCGTCCTAGCTAGGGCCCGCGGCAATGAGCAGTTCTTC. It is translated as CASSVLARARGNEQFF.

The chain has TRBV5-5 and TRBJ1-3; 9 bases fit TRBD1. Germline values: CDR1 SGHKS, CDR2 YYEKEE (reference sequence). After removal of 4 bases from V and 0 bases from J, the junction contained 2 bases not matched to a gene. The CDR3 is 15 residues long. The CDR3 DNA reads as TGTGCCAGCAGCATGGGACAGGGCTCTGGAAACACCATATATTTT. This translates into CASSMGQGSGNTIYF. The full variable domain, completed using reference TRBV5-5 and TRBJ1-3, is DAGVTQSPTHLIKTRGQQVTLRCSPISGHKSVSWYQQVLGQGPQFIFQYYEKEERGRGNFPDRFSARQFPNYSSELNVNALLLGDSALYLCASSMGQGSGNTIYFGEGSWLTVV.

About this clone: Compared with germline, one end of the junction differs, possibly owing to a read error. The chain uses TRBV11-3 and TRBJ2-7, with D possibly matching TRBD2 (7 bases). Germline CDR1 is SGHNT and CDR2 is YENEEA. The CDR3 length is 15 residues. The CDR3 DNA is TGTGCCAGCAGCTTACAAGGGGGGGATTCCTCCGAGCAGTACTTC. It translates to CASSLQGGDSSEQYF.

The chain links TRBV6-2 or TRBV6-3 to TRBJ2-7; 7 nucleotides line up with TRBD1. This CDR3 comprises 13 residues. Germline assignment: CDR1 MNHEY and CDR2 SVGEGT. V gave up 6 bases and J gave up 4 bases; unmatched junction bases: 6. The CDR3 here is CASSEGTEYEQYF. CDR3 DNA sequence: TGTGCCAGCAGCGAAGGGACAGAATACGAGCAGTACTTC.

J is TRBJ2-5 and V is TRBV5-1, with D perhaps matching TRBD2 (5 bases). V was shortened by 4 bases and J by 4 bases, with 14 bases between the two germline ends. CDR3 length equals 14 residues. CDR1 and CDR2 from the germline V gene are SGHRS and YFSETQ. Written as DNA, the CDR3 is TGCGCCAGCAGCCTCGGACTGGGAAGAGAGACCCAGTACTTC. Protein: CASSLGLGRETQYF.

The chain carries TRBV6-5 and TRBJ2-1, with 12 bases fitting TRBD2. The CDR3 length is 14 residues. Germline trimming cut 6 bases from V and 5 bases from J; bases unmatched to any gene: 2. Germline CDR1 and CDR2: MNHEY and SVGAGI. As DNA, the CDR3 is TGTGCCAGCAGCAGACTAGCGGGGGACAATGAGCAGTTCTTC. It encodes CASSRLAGDNEQFF.